These 13 T cell receptor beta chains originate from one sample sequenced in a study of T cell responses to AZD1222 COVID-19 vaccine. This table comes from immunoSEQ multiplex PCR, and its TCRdb copy is limited to in-frame clones, with some not included. The table lists 95,000 to 150,000 clones, about 90% of them singletons. Specimen: peripheral blood, collected on day 0 of AZD1222 vaccination. The receptors stem from an adult in good health.

A few counts support this clone. The rearrangement uses TRBV15 and TRBJ1-5; D possibly corresponds to TRBD1 (5 bases). Germline V gene sequence: CDR1 LNHNV, CDR2 YYDKDF (reference sequence). CDR3 size: 14 residues. V was pared by 1 base and J by 4 bases, with 8 bases between. The DNA for the CDR3 is TGTGCCACCAGCAGAGGACAGAATAATCAGCCCCAGCATTTT. This sequence encodes CATSRGQNNQPQHF. Together with reference TRBV15 and TRBJ1-5, the CDR3 gives the full variable domain: DAMVIQNPRYQVTQFGKPVTLSCSQTLNHNVMYWYQQKSSQAPKLLFHYYDKDFNNEADTPDNFQSRRPNTSFCFLDIRSPGLGDTAMYLCATSRGQNNQPQHFGDGTRLSIL.

The chain uses TRBV11-1 and TRBJ1-3, with D uncertain. CDR3 length: 16 amino acids. The ends were cut back, 2 bases at V and 3 bases at J, with 14 bases in the middle. Germline V gene data show CDR1 as SGHAT and CDR2 as FQDESV (reference sequence). The CDR3 DNA is TGTGCCAGCAGCTTATCAGGCCCCGGTCTTGGAAACACCATATATTTT. Translated, it gives CASSLSGPGLGNTIYF.

V usage is TRBV7-8 and J usage is TRBJ2-2; the match to TRBD1 covers 11 bases. The CDR3 totals 14 residues. The ends lost 3 bases at V and 9 bases at J; junction bases unmatched: 3. In germline, CDR1 is SGHVS, CDR2 FQNEAQ. The CDR3 here is CASSLGQGEWELFF. In DNA, the CDR3 is TGTGCCAGCAGCTTGGGACAGGGGGAATGGGAGCTGTTTTTT.

J is TRBJ2-1 and V is TRBV4-2; D possibly corresponds to TRBD2 (6 bases). Germline CDR1 and CDR2: LGHNA and YNFKEQ. The V gene lost 1 base and the J gene lost 10 bases, with 8 bases spanning the gap. This CDR3 has 12 amino acids. The CDR3 DNA is TGTGCCAGCAGCCAAGGAGGACTAGAGCAGTTCTTC. Translated: CASSQGGLEQFF.

The CDR3 nucleotides read TGTGCCAGCAGCTTTCGGATGTCCGGGGAAAAACTGTTTTTT. This translates into CASSFRMSGEKLFF. The rearrangement links TRBV9 to TRBJ1-4; D is undetermined. CDR1 and CDR2 from the germline V gene are SGDLS and YYNGEE. CDR3 length: 14 amino acids. Trimming removed 4 bases at V and 8 bases at J, with 15 bases between.

Concerning this clone itself: This same CDR3 is encoded by further DNA sequences in the sample. The chain uses TRBV5-8 and TRBJ2-6; TRBD1 aligns across 7 bases. The CDR3 runs to 16 residues. Looked up from germline, CDR1 is SGHTS and CDR2 is YDEGEE. The junction had 2 bases not matched to a gene; V was cut back by 0 bases and J by 2 bases. This chain's CDR3 is CASSLETGTGANVLTF. The CDR3 bases are TGTGCCAGCAGCTTGGAGACAGGGACTGGGGCCAACGTCCTGACTTTC. Complete variable domain (other parts from reference TRBV5-8 and TRBJ2-6): EAGVTQSPTHLIKTRGQQATLRCSPISGHTSVYWYQQALGLGLQFLLWYDEGEERNRGNFPPRFSGRQFPNYSSELNVNALELEDSALYLCASSLETGTGANVLTFGAGSRLTVL.

The chain combines TRBV19 with TRBJ2-7; D unresolved. CDR1 is LNHDA and CDR2 is SQIVND in the germline V gene (reference sequence). Trimming left V 5 bases short and J 4 bases short, with 15 bases between. This CDR3 has 14 amino acids. The CDR3 is CASSFASVGYEQYF. CDR3 sequence (DNA): TGTGCCAGTAGTTTCGCCTCGGTCGGGTACGAGCAGTACTTC.

This clone turned up a few times. This CDR3 is also generated by other DNA sequences in the sample. This rearrangement joins TRBV9 to TRBJ1-1; D is unclear. The CDR3 runs to 13 residues. The ends were cut back, 0 bases at V and 4 bases at J, with 7 bases in the middle. Germline assignment: CDR1 SGDLS and CDR2 YYNGEE. The CDR3 DNA follows: TGTGCCAGCAGCGTAGAATTGGGCACTGAAGCTTTCTTT. Protein product: CASSVELGTEAFF.

CDR3 loop: CASSVEVAGGVDEQFF. The CDR3 coding sequence is TGTGCCAGCAGCGTAGAAGTAGCGGGAGGGGTCGATGAGCAGTTCTTC. This chain joins TRBV9 and TRBJ2-1, with 11 bases lining up with TRBD2. Germline V gene sequence: CDR1 SGDLS, CDR2 YYNGEE. The V gene end was trimmed by 0 bases and the J gene end by 8 bases; junction bases not matched to a gene: 7. The CDR3 has 16 residues.

This chain uses TRBV6-5 with TRBJ1-1; tentatively, D is TRBD1 (6 bases). The V end lost 4 bases, the J end lost 5 bases, and 14 bases lay between the germline ends. The germline gives CDR1 MNHEY, CDR2 SVGAGI. The CDR3 has 14 amino acids. The CDR3 DNA follows: TGTGCCAGCAGTTCCCTTTCAGGGGTAACTGAAGCTTTCTTT. This sequence encodes CASSSLSGVTEAFF.

J is TRBJ1-2 and V is TRBV15, with 7 bases matching TRBD1. Looked up from germline, CDR1 is LNHNV and CDR2 is YYDKDF (reference sequence). This CDR3 is built from 16 residues. V dropped 0 bases and J dropped 2; count of bases not matched to a gene: 6. CDR3: CATSRDLPTGNYGYTF. Written as DNA, the CDR3 is TGTGCCACCAGCAGAGATCTCCCGACAGGGAACTATGGCTACACCTTC.

This clone was detected only a few times. The V call is TRBV5-1, the J call TRBJ2-1; possibly TRBD2 for D (6 bases). Germline CDR1 and CDR2: SGHRS and YFSETQ. V was clipped by 4 bases and J by 10 bases, with 9 bases between them. This CDR3 has 11 residues. This chain's CDR3 is CASSDLAEQFF. In DNA form, the CDR3 reads TGCGCCAGCAGCGATCTAGCGGAGCAGTTCTTC.

The chain carries TRBV27 and TRBJ2-7; D is ambiguous. This CDR3 is 13 amino acids long. Looked up from germline, CDR1 is MNHEY and CDR2 is SMNVEV (reference sequence). The V end lost 3 bases, the J end lost 2 bases, and 8 bases lay between the germline ends. The CDR3 DNA follows: TGTGCCAGCAGTTTCGGCCCTACCTACGAGCAGTACTTC. Translating it yields CASSFGPTYEQYF.